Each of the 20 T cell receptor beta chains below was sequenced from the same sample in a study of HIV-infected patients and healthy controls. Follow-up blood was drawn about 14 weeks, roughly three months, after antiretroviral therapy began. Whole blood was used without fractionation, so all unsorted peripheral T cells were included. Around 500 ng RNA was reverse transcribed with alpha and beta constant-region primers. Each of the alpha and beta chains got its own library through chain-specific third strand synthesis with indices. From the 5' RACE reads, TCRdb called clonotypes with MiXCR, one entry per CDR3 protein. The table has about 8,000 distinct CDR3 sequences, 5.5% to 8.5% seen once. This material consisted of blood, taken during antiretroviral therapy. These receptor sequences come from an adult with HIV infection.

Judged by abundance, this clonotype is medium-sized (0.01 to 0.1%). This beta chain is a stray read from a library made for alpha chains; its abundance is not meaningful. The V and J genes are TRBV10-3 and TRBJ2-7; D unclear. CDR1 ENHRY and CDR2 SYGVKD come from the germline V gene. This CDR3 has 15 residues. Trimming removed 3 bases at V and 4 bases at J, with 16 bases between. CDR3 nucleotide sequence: TGTGCCATCAGTGATTACCGGGCCTTAGGGTACGAGCAGTACTTC. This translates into CAISDYRALGYEQYF.

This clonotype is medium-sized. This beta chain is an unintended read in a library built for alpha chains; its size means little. CDR3 DNA sequence: TGTGCCAGCAGCTCCCGGGACTACTCCTACGAGCAGTACTTC. Protein sequence: CASSSRDYSYEQYF. The chain joins TRBV7-2 to TRBJ2-7; 7 bases are shared with TRBD2. V trimming: 4 bases; J trimming: 0 bases; junction bases outside the gene matches: 3. This CDR3 comprises 14 residues. Germline CDR1 is SGHTA and CDR2 is FQGNSA.

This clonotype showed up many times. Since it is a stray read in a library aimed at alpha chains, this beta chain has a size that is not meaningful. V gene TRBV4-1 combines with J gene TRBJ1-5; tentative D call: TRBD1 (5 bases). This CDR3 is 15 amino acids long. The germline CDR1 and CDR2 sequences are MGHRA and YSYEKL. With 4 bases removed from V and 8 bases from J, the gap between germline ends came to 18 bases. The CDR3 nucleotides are TGCGCCAGCAGCCCCCTCCGCGCAGCGGACAAGCCCCAGCATTTT. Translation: CASSPLRAADKPQHF.

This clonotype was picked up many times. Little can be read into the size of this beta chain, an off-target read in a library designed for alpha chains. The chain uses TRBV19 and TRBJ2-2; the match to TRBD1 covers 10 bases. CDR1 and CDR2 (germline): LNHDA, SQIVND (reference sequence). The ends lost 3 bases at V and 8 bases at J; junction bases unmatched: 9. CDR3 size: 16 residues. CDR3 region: CASSMPPGQGLGELFF. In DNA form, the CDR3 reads TGTGCCAGTAGTATGCCACCGGGACAGGGGCTTGGGGAGCTGTTTTTT. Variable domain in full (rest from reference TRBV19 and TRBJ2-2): DGGITQSPKYLFRKEGQNVTLSCEQNLNHDAMYWYRQDPGQGLRLIYYSQIVNDFQKGDIAEGYSVSREKKESFPLTVTSAQKNPTAFYLCASSMPPGQGLGELFFGEGSRLTVL.

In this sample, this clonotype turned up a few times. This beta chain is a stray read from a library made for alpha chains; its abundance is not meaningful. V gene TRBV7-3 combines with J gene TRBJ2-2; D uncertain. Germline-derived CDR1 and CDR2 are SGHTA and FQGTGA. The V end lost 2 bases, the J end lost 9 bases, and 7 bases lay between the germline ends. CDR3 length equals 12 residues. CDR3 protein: CASSLDQRELFF. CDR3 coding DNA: TGTGCCAGCAGCTTAGATCAGCGGGAGCTGTTTTTT.

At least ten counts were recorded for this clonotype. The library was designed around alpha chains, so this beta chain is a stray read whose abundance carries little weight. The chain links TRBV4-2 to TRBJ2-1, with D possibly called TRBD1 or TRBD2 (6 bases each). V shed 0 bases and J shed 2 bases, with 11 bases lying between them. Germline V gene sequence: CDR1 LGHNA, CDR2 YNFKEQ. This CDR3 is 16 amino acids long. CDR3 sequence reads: CASSQEMGGAYNEQFF. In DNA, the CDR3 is TGTGCCAGCAGCCAAGAGATGGGGGGCGCCTACAATGAGCAGTTCTTC.

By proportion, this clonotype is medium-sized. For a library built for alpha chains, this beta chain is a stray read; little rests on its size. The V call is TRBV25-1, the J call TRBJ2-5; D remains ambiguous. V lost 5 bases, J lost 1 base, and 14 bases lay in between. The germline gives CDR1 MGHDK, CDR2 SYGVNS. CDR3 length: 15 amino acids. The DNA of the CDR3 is TGTGCCAGCAGTCAACGGACGGTACCCCAAGAGACCCAGTACTTC. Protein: CASSQRTVPQETQYF.

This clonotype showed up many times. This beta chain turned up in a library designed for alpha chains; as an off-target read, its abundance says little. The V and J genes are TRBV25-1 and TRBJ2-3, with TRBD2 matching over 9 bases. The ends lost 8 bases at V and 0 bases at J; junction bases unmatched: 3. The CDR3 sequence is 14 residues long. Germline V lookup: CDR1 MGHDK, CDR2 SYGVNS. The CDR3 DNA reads TGTGCCAGCGCTACTAGCGGGAGCACAGATACGCAGTATTTT. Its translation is CASATSGSTDTQYF.

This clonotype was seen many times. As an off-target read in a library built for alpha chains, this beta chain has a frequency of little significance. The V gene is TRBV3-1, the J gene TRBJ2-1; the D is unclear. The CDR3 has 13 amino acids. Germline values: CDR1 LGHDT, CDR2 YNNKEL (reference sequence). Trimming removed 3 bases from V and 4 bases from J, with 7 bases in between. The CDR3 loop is CASSHEWYNEQFF. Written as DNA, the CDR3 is TGTGCCAGCAGCCATGAATGGTACAATGAGCAGTTCTTC.

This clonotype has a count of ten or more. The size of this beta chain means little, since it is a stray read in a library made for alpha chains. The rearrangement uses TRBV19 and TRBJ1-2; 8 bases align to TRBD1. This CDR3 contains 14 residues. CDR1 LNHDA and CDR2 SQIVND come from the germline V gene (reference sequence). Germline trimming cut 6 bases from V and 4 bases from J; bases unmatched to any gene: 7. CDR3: CASRADRVIYGYTF. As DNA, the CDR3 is TGTGCCAGTAGGGCGGACAGGGTTATCTATGGCTACACCTTC.

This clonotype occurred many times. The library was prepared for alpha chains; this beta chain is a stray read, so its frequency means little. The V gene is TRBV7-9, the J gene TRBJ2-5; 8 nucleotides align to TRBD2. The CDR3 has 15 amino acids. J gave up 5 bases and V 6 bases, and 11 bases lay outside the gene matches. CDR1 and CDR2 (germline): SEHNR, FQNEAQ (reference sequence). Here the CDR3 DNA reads TGTGCCAGCAGTCCATACCGGGAGGGCCTGGAGACCCAGTACTTC. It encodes CASSPYREGLETQYF.

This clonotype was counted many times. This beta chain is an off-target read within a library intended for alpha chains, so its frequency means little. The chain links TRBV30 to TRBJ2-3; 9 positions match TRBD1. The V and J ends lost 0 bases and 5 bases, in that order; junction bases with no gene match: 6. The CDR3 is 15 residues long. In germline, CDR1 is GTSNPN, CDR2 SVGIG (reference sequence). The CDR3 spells CAWSVGTGLGDTQYF. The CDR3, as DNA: TGTGCCTGGAGTGTAGGGACAGGGCTTGGAGATACGCAGTATTTT.

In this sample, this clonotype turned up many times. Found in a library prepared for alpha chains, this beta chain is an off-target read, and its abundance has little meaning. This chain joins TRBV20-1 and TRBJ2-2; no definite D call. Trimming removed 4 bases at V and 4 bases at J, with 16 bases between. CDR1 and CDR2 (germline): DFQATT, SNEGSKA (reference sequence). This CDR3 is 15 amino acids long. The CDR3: CSATRSQVLTGELFF. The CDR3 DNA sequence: TGCAGTGCTACCCGGTCGCAGGTCCTCACCGGGGAGCTGTTTTTT.

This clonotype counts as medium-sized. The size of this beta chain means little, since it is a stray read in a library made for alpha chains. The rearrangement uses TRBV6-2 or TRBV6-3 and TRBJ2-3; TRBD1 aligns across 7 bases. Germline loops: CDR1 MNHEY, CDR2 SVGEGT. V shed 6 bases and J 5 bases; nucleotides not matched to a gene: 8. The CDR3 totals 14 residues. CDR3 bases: TGTGCCAGCAGCCAGACAGGGCTGGGAGATACGCAGTATTTT. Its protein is CASSQTGLGDTQYF.

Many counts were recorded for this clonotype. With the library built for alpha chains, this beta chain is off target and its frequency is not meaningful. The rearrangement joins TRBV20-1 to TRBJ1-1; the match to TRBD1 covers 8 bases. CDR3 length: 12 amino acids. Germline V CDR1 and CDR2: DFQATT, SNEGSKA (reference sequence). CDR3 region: CSHRRQGLGAFF. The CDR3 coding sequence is TGCAGCCATCGTCGACAGGGGCTAGGAGCTTTCTTT.

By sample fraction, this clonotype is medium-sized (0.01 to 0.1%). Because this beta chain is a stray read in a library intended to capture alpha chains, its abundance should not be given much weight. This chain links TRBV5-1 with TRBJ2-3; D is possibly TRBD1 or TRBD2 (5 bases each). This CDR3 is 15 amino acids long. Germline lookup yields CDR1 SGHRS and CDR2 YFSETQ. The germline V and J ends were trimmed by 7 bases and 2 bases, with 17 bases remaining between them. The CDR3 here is CASLELGGFTDTQYF. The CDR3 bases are TGCGCCAGCTTGGAGCTTGGGGGTTTCACAGATACGCAGTATTTT.

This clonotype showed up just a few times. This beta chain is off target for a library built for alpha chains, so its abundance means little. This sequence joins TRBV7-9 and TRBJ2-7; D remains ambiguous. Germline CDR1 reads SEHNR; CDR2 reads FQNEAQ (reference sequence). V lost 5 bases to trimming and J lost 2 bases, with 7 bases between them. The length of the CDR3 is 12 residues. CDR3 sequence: CASSLNTYEQYF. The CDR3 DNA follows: TGTGCCAGCAGCCTTAATACCTACGAGCAGTACTTC.

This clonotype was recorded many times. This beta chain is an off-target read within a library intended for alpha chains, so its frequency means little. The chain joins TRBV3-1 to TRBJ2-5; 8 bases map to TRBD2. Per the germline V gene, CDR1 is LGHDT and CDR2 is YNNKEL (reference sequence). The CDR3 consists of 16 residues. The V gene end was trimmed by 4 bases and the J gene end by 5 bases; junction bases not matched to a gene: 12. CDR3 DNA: TGTGCCAGCAGCCCCGTAGCGGGGCCCTATGTGGAGACCCAGTACTTC. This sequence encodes CASSPVAGPYVETQYF.

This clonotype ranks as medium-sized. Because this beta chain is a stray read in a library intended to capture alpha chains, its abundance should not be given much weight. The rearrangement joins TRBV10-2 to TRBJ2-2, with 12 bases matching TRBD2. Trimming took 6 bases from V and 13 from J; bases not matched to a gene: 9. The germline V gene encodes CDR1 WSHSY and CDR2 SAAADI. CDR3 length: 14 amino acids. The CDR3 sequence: CASRGETSGGPLFF. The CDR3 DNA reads TGCGCCAGCAGGGGGGAGACTAGCGGGGGACCGCTGTTTTTT.

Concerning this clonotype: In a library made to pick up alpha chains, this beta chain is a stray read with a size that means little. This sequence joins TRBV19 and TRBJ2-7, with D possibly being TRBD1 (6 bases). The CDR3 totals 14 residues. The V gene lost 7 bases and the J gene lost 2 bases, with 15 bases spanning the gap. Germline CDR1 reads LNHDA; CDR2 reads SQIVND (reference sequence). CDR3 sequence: CASTNRVPPYEQYF. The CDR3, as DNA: TGTGCCAGTACCAACAGGGTCCCACCCTACGAGCAGTACTTC.